Following are 10 T cell receptor beta chains from one sample sequenced in a study of blood T cell repertoires in COVID-19. Some clones are missing from TCRdb's copy, which holds only in-frame ones; the method was immunoSEQ multiplex PCR. The table lists 130,000 to 150,000 clones, around 86% of them singletons, with around 8.2% in the top ten. The specimen was peripheral blood. These receptors were taken from a human donor in a cohort sampled during active COVID-19.

The chain links TRBV6-2 or TRBV6-3 to TRBJ1-5; D is undetermined. Germline lookup yields CDR1 MNHEY and CDR2 SVGEGT. Trimming removed 2 bases from V and 0 bases from J, with 8 bases in between. The CDR3 is 15 amino acids. In DNA, the CDR3 is TGTGCCAGCAGTTACGGGCAGTATAGCAATCAGCCCCAGCATTTT. Translated: CASSYGQYSNQPQHF.

J is TRBJ2-1 and V is TRBV6-2 or TRBV6-3; 8 bases align to TRBD2. From germline, CDR1 is MNHEY and CDR2 SVGEGT. Germline trimming cut 2 bases from V and 7 bases from J; bases unmatched to any gene: 4. The CDR3 is 14 amino acids. The CDR3 region has the DNA TGTGCCAGCAGTTACGCGGGAGGAGGGAATGAGCAGTTCTTC. This sequence encodes CASSYAGGGNEQFF.

The rearrangement joins TRBV13 to TRBJ2-7; TRBD2 aligns across 8 bases. V shed 5 bases, J shed 6 bases, and the junction held 9 bases outside the gene matches. The CDR3 consists of 14 residues. The germline gives CDR1 PRHDT, CDR2 FYEKMQ (reference sequence). The CDR3 bases are TGTGCCAGCAGCCCCGGGACTAGAGTAGGCGAGCAGTACTTC. Translating it yields CASSPGTRVGEQYF.

CDR3 nucleotides: TGTGCCAGCTCCCGGGGACAGCAAGCGGGTCAGCCCCAGCATTTT. Amino acids: CASSRGQQAGQPQHF. This sequence joins TRBV18 and TRBJ1-5; TRBD1 agrees at 7 bases. Germline V lookup: CDR1 KGHSH, CDR2 LQKENI. V was clipped by 6 bases and J by 6 bases; unmatched bases: 11. The CDR3 spans 15 residues.

This clone was seen more than once but under ten times. The rearrangement uses TRBV20-1 and TRBJ2-4, with D possibly TRBD2 on 5 matching bases. The germline V and J ends were trimmed by 1 base and 13 bases, with 11 bases remaining between them. Germline lookup yields CDR1 DFQATT and CDR2 SNEGSKA (reference sequence). There are 11 residues in the CDR3. The CDR3 region is CSARAGYFQYF. As DNA, the CDR3 is TGCAGTGCTAGAGCGGGATACTTCCAGTACTTC.

V is TRBV13 and J is TRBJ1-1; a possible D gene is TRBD1 (5 bases). V lost 1 base and J lost 1, with 10 bases in between. Germline V lookup: CDR1 PRHDT, CDR2 FYEKMQ (reference sequence). The CDR3 length is 15 residues. The CDR3 bases are TGTGCCAGCAGCTTAGTTCGGACACAGAACACTGAAGCTTTCTTT. Its protein is CASSLVRTQNTEAFF.

In its sample, this clone was seen once. This rearrangement joins TRBV2 to TRBJ2-6; perhaps TRBD1 as D (6 bases). V was pared by 3 bases and J by 2 bases, with 8 bases between. Per germline, CDR1 SNHLY and CDR2 FYNNEI. There are 15 residues in the CDR3. The CDR3 DNA follows: TGTGCCAGCAGTGAGTGGGGGCCTGGGGCCAACGTCCTGACTTTC. Translation: CASSEWGPGANVLTF.

This clone is a singleton in its sample. The chain is built from TRBV2 and TRBJ1-5, with 9 bases lining up with TRBD1. This CDR3 contains 14 residues. CDR1 is SNHLY and CDR2 is FYNNEI in the germline V gene. V trimming: 5 bases; J trimming: 4 bases; junction bases outside the gene matches: 3. The CDR3 sequence: CASSPDRGNQPQHF. The CDR3, as DNA: TGTGCCAGCAGTCCGGACAGGGGTAATCAGCCCCAGCATTTT. Looking up the rest from reference TRBV2 and TRBJ1-5 gives the full variable domain: EPEVTQTPSHQVTQMGQEVILRCVPISNHLYFYWYRQILGQKVEFLVSFYNNEISEKSEIFDDQFSVERPDGSNFTLKIRSTKLEDSAMYFCASSPDRGNQPQHFGDGTRLSIL.

The rearrangement uses TRBV6-5 and TRBJ2-1; 9 nucleotides align to TRBD2. The CDR3 extends over 14 amino acids. From germline, CDR1 is MNHEY and CDR2 SVGAGI. V lost 10 bases to trimming and J lost 4 bases; unmatched junction nucleotides: 8. CDR3 in DNA: TGTGCCACCCTAAGGGCGGGGGGGTACAATGAGCAGTTCTTC. Translated, it gives CATLRAGGYNEQFF.

The chain employs TRBV5-1 and TRBJ2-1, with 13 nucleotides matching TRBD2. The ends lost 0 bases at V and 4 bases at J; junction bases unmatched: 7. This CDR3 spans 18 amino acids. Germline V gives CDR1 SGHRS, CDR2 YFSETQ. CDR3 coding DNA: TGCGCCAGCAGCTTGGACGAGACTAGCGGGAGGCAGTACAATGAGCAGTTCTTC. Its protein is CASSLDETSGRQYNEQFF.